This TCR beta chain was recovered during a study of shared clonotypes between healthy human individuals. Of note for this clone: The same CDR3 can be traced to other DNA sequences in this sample.

Naive CD8 cells lacked CD45RO, underwent positive selection for CCR7 and left out terminally differentiated effector memory CD45RA+ cells. Germline CDR1 reads SGHVS; CDR2 reads FNYEAQ. Trimming shortened V by 5 bases and J by 5 bases, and 9 bases separated the two germline ends. The CDR3 has 13 residues. Only in-frame clones appear in the TCRdb table, and some are missing; sequencing was by immunoSEQ multiplex PCR. This sample yields about 2.1 million clones, of which 93% are seen a single time; roughly 1.7% belongs to the top ten. V is TRBV7-6 and J is TRBJ2-2, with D possibly matching TRBD2 (5 bases). The clonotype originates from a man between 18 and 29 years old in good health. Some clones in this sample may be carry-over from other donors' samples. Sequenced material: naive CD8+ T cells from PBMCs. This CDR3 is CASSLSGTGELFF. DNA for the CDR3: TGTGCCAGCAGCCTAAGCGGAACCGGGGAGCTGTTTTTT.